A selection of T cell receptor beta chains follows, all from one sample in a study of persistence of HIV-infected CD4 T cells. Data came from immunoSEQ multiplex PCR; TCRdb stores just in-frame clones and leaves some out. The sample includes roughly 9,200 clones, approximately 77% of them seen just once. Their antigens are not known. Specimen: CD4+ T cells sorted from PBMCs after 18-hour stimulation, collected from a patient who received antiretroviral therapy. These receptors were collected from an adult woman with HIV who was CMV-seropositive. The CDR3 runs from the conserved cysteine through the conserved F or W. D genes are given only for firm matches. Expanded clones get a size class; other rows say once, few or many, or leave the size out.

TRBV3-1/TRBV3-2	-	TRBJ2-3	18	TRBD2	TGTGCCAGCAGCCAACGGACTAGCGGGGGGATTAGCACAGATACGCAGTATTTT	CASSQRTSGGISTDTQYF
TRBV11-3	few	TRBJ2-5	13	-	TGTGCCAGCAGCTTAGATGGAAGGAGGGACCAGTACTTC	CASSLDGRRDQYF
TRBV2	-	TRBJ2-7	12	-	TGTGCCACGATTGGGGGCTCCTACGAGCAGTACTTC	CATIGGSYEQYF
TRBV28	-	TRBJ1-5	14	-	TGTGCCAGCAGGGGAGGGGCGCGTAATCAGCCCCAGCATTTT	CASRGGARNQPQHF
TRBV18	-	TRBJ2-5	15	TRBD1	TGTGCCAGCTCACCTGTAGGGACAGGGGTAAAGACCCAGTACTTC	CASSPVGTGVKTQYF
TRBV19	-	TRBJ1-2	13	-	TGTGCCAGTGGCCCCCTGGGCTCCTATGGCTACACCTTC	CASGPLGSYGYTF
TRBV28	-	TRBJ1-1	13	TRBD1	TGTGCCAGCAGAGACAGGGGCCCCCCTGAAGCTTTCTTT	CASRDRGPPEAFF
TRBV5-1	-	TRBJ2-4	17	TRBD2	TGCGCCAGCAGCTTAGGTGGAGCGGGAGTGGGGGAAAACATTCAGTACTTC	CASSLGGAGVGENIQYF
TRBV6-5	-	TRBJ1-1	15	-	TGTGCCAGCAGTTACTCGGCCCTTCGGGACACTGAAGCTTTCTTT	CASSYSALRDTEAFF
TRBV19	-	TRBJ1-5	15	TRBD1	TGTGCCAGTAGTACCGACAGGGAGGGCAATCAGCCCCAGCATTTT	CASSTDREGNQPQHF
TRBV6-6	few	TRBJ2-1	13	-	TGTGCCAGCAGCCCCGGGACCCCATGGGAGCAGTTCTTC	CASSPGTPWEQFF
TRBV4-1	-	TRBJ2-3	17	TRBD2	TGCGCCAGCAGCCCAACCGCTAGCGGGGGCTACGAAGATACGCAGTATTTT	CASSPTASGGYEDTQYF
TRBV5-6	-	TRBJ1-1	17	TRBD1	TGTGCCAGCAGCTTAGTTCGGACAGGGACTCTGAACACTGAAGCTTTCTTT	CASSLVRTGTLNTEAFF
TRBV4-3	-	TRBJ1-1	19	TRBD1	TGCGCCAGCAGCCAACAGATTATGGGACAGGGGGCGTCGGCCACTGAAGCTTTCTTT	CASSQQIMGQGASATEAFF
TRBV28	-	TRBJ1-2	12	-	TGTGCCAGCAGTTTAACCAACTATGGCTACACCTTC	CASSLTNYGYTF
TRBV19	-	TRBJ1-2	14	TRBD1	TGTGCCAGTAGGGGTGACAGGGAATCGAACGGCTACACCTTC	CASRGDRESNGYTF
TRBV15	-	TRBJ2-2	14	-	TGTGCCACCAGCAGACAGGGTCGCACCGGGGAGCTGTTTTTT	CATSRQGRTGELFF
TRBV7-8	-	TRBJ2-1	18	-	TGTGCCAGCAGCTTAGGAGACCACAAAATTTTAAGGGACAATGAGCAGTTCTTC	CASSLGDHKILRDNEQFF
TRBV5-1	-	TRBJ2-1	17	TRBD1	TGCGCCAGCAGCCGTACTTCCGGGACAGGGTTCGTCAATGAGCAGTTCTTC	CASSRTSGTGFVNEQFF
TRBV18	-	TRBJ1-5	13	-	TGTGCCAGCTCACCGAACAGGGATCAGCCCCAGCATTTT	CASSPNRDQPQHF
TRBV20-1	-	TRBJ2-7	14	TRBD2	TGCAGTGCTAGTTTTAGCGGGGGGAGTAGCGAGCAGTACTTC	CSASFSGGSSEQYF
TRBV19	-	TRBJ2-2	13	-	TGTGCCAGTCAGTGGGGTTACACCGGGGAGCTGTTTTTT	CASQWGYTGELFF
TRBV5-1	-	TRBJ2-7	14	TRBD1	TGCGCCAGCAGCCACCAGGGGGAGTCATACGAGCAGTACTTC	CASSHQGESYEQYF
TRBV28	-	TRBJ1-1	10	-	TGTGCCAGCAGTTACACTGAAGCTTTCTTT	CASSYTEAFF
TRBV28	-	TRBJ2-1	13	-	TGTGCCAGCAGTTTAAGGACCCCGAGTGAGCAGTTCTTC	CASSLRTPSEQFF
TRBV28	-	TRBJ1-2	16	TRBD1	TGTGCCAGCAGATTAACCGGGACAGGGGGATTGGATGGCTACACCTTC	CASRLTGTGGLDGYTF
TRBV19	-	TRBJ2-2	16	TRBD2	TGTGCCAGTAGTATGTCCAGCGGGGGGGTCACCGGGGAGCTGTTTTTT	CASSMSSGGVTGELFF
TRBV9	-	TRBJ2-5	14	-	TGTGCCAGCAGCGTGTCGACAGGCGAAGAGACCCAGTACTTC	CASSVSTGEETQYF
TRBV19	-	TRBJ2-5	13	-	TGTGCCAGCGGAAGGGGGGCAGGTGAGACCCAGTACTTC	CASGRGAGETQYF
TRBV28	-	TRBJ1-1	17	TRBD1	TGTGCCAGCAGTTTACCCCTCGGACAGGTAATGAACACTGAAGCTTTCTTT	CASSLPLGQVMNTEAFF
TRBV30	few	TRBJ1-5	14	-	TGTGCCTGGAGTGGCGAGGGGACGGGACAGCCCCAGCATTTT	CAWSGEGTGQPQHF
TRBV5-1	-	TRBJ2-5	14	-	TGCGCCAGCAGCTTGAGCAGGCTGAGAGAGACCCAGTACTTC	CASSLSRLRETQYF
TRBV7-2	-	TRBJ2-5	12	-	TGTGCCAGCAGCTTGGTTGAGGAGACCCAGTACTTC	CASSLVEETQYF
TRBV28	-	TRBJ2-7	16	TRBD1	TGTGCCAGCAACCTCTTACCGGGACAGGGTCCCTACGAGCAGTACTTC	CASNLLPGQGPYEQYF
TRBV25-1	-	TRBJ2-7	14	TRBD1	TGTGCCAGCAGTAGAGGACAGGGAGCTTACGAGCAGTACTTC	CASSRGQGAYEQYF
TRBV9	-	TRBJ2-1	15	TRBD1	TGTGCCAGCAGCCTACGGACAGGGGGCTACAATGAGCAGTTCTTC	CASSLRTGGYNEQFF
TRBV28	few	TRBJ2-1	17	-	TGTGCCAGCAAACGGGGGACACAACCGAGCTCCTACAATGAGCAGTTCTTC	CASKRGTQPSSYNEQFF
TRBV5-6	few	TRBJ1-2	14	-	TGTGCCAGCAGCTGGAGGGCACCGATGGGAGGCTACACCTTC	CASSWRAPMGGYTF
TRBV5-1	-	TRBJ1-2	14	TRBD1	TGCGCCAGCAGCTCGGGACAGGGGGATGGTGGCTACACCTTC	CASSSGQGDGGYTF
TRBV27	-	TRBJ1-6	17	-	TGTGCCAGCAGTTTACAGGTGGCGGCCTCATGGAATTCACCCCTCCACTTT	CASSLQVAASWNSPLHF
TRBV9	-	TRBJ2-5	16	TRBD2	TGTGCCAGCAGCGTAGGACTAGCGGGAATACAAGAGACCCAGTACTTC	CASSVGLAGIQETQYF
TRBV5-6	once	TRBJ2-7	14	-	TGTGCCAGCAGCTTGGGTCAGGGGTCCTACGAGCAGTACTTC	CASSLGQGSYEQYF
TRBV11-3	-	TRBJ2-1	15	-	TGTGCCAGCAGCCCGGACACTAGCTCCTACAATGAGCAGTTCTTC	CASSPDTSSYNEQFF
TRBV30	-	TRBJ1-1	15	-	TGTGCCTGGAGCCCCATGAGATCCTTGAACACTGAAGCTTTCTTT	CAWSPMRSLNTEAFF
TRBV18	-	TRBJ1-1	12	-	TGTGCCAGCTCACCCGGGACCGATGAAGCTTTCTTT	CASSPGTDEAFF
TRBV4-1	few	TRBJ2-7	17	TRBD1	TGCGCCAGCAGCCAAGACAACCAGGGGACAGGTCTCTACGAGCAGTACTTC	CASSQDNQGTGLYEQYF